This note documents a single TCR beta chain sequence. These data come from a study of Tregs in tolerant kidney transplant recipients. This CDR3 contains 13 residues. V was pared by 1 base and J by 2 bases, with 9 bases between. CDR1 and CDR2 (germline): GTSNPN, SVGIG (reference sequence). Mixed chimerism was transient after nonmyeloablative marrow transplants from related graft donors. CD4+CD25+CD127- Tregs, CD4+CD25- non-Tregs, CD4 and CD8 cells were sorted. Repertoires were generated with immunoSEQ multiplex PCR, while TCRdb's copy carries only in-frame clones and drops some. Among roughly 64,000 clones listed, around 87% were seen once.

The chain couples TRBV30 to TRBJ2-7, with D possibly being TRBD2 (6 bases). The source is a human patient who received a combined kidney and bone marrow transplant. The graft donor may have contributed some T cells. This material consisted of CD4+ T cells from blood (PBMCs), taken 6 months after the transplant. The CDR3 coding sequence is TGTGCCTGGAGTGAGGGCGGGACCTACGAGCAGTACTTC. Translated, it gives CAWSEGGTYEQYF.